The clone carrying this T cell receptor beta chain came up a few times. Study processing details: Amplification from reference gene primers served as the basis for estimated nucleated cell counts. Here immunoSEQ multiplex PCR was the method, and the copy in TCRdb shows in-frame clones only, minus some. V, J and clone size are those of that table, while D and trimming were read from the DNA. Of about 240,000 clones in the sample, about four fifths are singletons; the top ten hold roughly 4.7%. V lost 5 bases and J lost 4, with 6 bases in between. From germline, CDR1 is SGHAT and CDR2 FQNNGV. The CDR3 runs to 12 residues. The sample comes from a study of blood T cell repertoires in COVID-19. Study summary: Material from acute and convalescent COVID-19 was sourced from the United States, Italy and Spain. PBMCs, B-cell-depleted T cells, or T cells provided the cDNA or gDNA that made up the material.

What was sequenced was peripheral blood. This chain joins TRBV11-2 and TRBJ1-3; D call uncertain. The TCR sequence derives from a woman in her 70s with acute or convalescent COVID-19. CDR3 DNA sequence: TGTGCCAGCAGCCTAAGCGGAAACACCATATATTTT. This gives the protein CASSLSGNTIYF.